This T cell receptor (beta chain) is drawn from a study of HIV-infected children after antiretroviral therapy interruption (dated by TCRdb to the late 2010s). Looking at the study overall: All eight included children had a CD4+ count above 500 and a viral load below 50 copies/ml, with four on planned treatment interruption and four on continuous treatment. Recorded exposure to EBV and CMV was present in most of the participating children. Continuous-treatment samples were analyzed from corresponding weeks 0, 48 and 150. The interruption group had a median age of 9.5 years, and the continuous treatment group had a median age of around 8 years. For the interruption arm, samples were taken at week 0, at week 12, at the end of interruption (week 24 or 48), and roughly 3 years after the study ended. Alongside thymic output measurements, TCR repertoires of children on planned treatment interruption were compared with TCR repertoires of children on continuous antiretroviral treatment.

The CDR3 starts with the cysteine, ends with the phenylalanine, and has 15 residues. Left in the record is the CDR3 DNA by itself, 45 bases read in frame from the first base. From V the trimming removes 4 bases and from J it removes 9 bases, while the gene matches leave 6 bases of the junction unaccounted for. Taken from the germline V gene, the CDR1 and CDR2 loops are MDHEN and SYDVKM. The treatment or condition label for this specimen denotes: PENTA 11 planned treatment interruption arm or continuous ART arm. The participants, all children from the United Kingdom aged 2 to 15 years, had been on at least three-drug ART for a minimum of 24 weeks. The study required cryopreserved PBMCs containing at least 5 million viable cells, and several candidate patients were excluded because of low viable PBMC yield. Using a FACSAria III cell sorter, naive CD4+ CD45RA+ CD45RO- T cells were FACS-sorted out of thawed PBMCs. Sorted cells were fixed, and RNA was extracted using the RNeasy FFPE kit followed by the RNeasy Micro kit.

This clonotype has at least ten counts. Its antigen has not been determined. Base qualities are missing; no much larger clone stands one base away. The library was obtained by 3' RACE. TCR libraries were generated from RNA by a 3' RACE protocol incorporating unique molecular identifiers so that PCR amplification bias could be corrected. Up to about 12 amplicon libraries were pooled and sequenced on an Illumina MiSeq with v2 2x250 paired-end chemistry. Processing in the source paper ran as follows. Decombinator was used to process the reads, assigning V and J genes and CDR3 and applying barcode-based correction of errors and PCR bias. Repertoires were subsampled to equal depth before Gini coefficient calculation using the R ineq package. GLIPH, Hamming distance and a shared triplet metric were used to assess CDR3 similarity. The public reads were reanalyzed by TCRdb: fastp trimming at Q25, MiXCR alignment, in-frame beta chains only. Rows with one shared CDR3 protein collapse into an entry with the most common genes and DNA. TCRdb, not the authors, supplied the V and J calls. The sample includes fewer than 100,000 distinct CDR3 sequences, with 6.9% observed a single time. The ten biggest clones cover 0.9% to 1.4% of the sample.

The research as a whole found: The sorted CD45RA+ naive cells might contain minor non-naive CD45RA+ populations, such as EMRA or stem memory cells. The naive CD4+ Gini coefficient rose by the end of treatment interruption, suggesting clonal expansion, and returned to baseline by 3 years. In naive CD4+ repertoires of PTI patients, reduced CDR3 sharing between time points was observed after interruption began, whereas many sequences were found to be shared between end of interruption and 3 years later. The low number of patients is regarded as a limitation, and the data should be interpreted with caution.

This sequence originates from a pool of human donors with HIV. The sample was CD45RA+ CD4+ T cells from PBMCs, pooled from several time points, taken from a donor given antiretroviral therapy, either interrupted or continuous. The cell subset or site label, as the study defines it: naive CD4+ CD45RA+ CD45RO- T cells. Here the chain combines TRBV28 and TRBJ2-1, with TRBD2 identical over 13 junction bases. The nucleotide sequence is given as TGTGCCAGCAGTTCCGGACTAGCGGGAGCCACTGAGCAGTTCTTC. Protein translation: CASSSGLAGATEQFF.